This T cell receptor (beta chain) comes out of a study of a mutant IDH1 vaccine in newly diagnosed glioma. About the study: Vaccination of patients was performed eight times, in weeks 1, 3, 5, 7, 11, 15, 19 and 23. Sex among treated patients split roughly 60% male, about 40% female; mean age was roughly 40 years. Vaccine dosing followed radiotherapy by 4-6 weeks, or accompanied temozolomide cycles.

The CDR3 runs 12 residues. Trimming removed 6 bases at V and 3 bases at J, with 8 bases between. CDR1 MNHNS and CDR2 SASEGT come from the germline V gene. Sample time point: week 11, during vaccination. It was 300 ug of mutant IDH1 20-mer peptide that made up each vaccine dose, given with topical imiquimod. Those who donated had recent WHO grade 3 or 4 IDH1-mutant, ATRX-lost astrocytomas. Method: immunoSEQ multiplex PCR; TCRdb's copy keeps in-frame clones and lacks some. This sample has roughly 120,000 clones, with roughly 90% found just once. Worth noting for this clone: Its cognate antigen is unknown.

The sample in question was PBMCs, obtained from a glioma patient whose treatment included an IDH1 peptide vaccine. This clonotype was sampled from a woman aged 45-59 years with glioma. The chain employs TRBV6-1 and TRBJ1-2; D is uncertain. The CDR3 region is CASSLSHYGYTF. The CDR3 region has the DNA TGTGCCAGCAGCCTTAGCCACTATGGCTACACCTTC.